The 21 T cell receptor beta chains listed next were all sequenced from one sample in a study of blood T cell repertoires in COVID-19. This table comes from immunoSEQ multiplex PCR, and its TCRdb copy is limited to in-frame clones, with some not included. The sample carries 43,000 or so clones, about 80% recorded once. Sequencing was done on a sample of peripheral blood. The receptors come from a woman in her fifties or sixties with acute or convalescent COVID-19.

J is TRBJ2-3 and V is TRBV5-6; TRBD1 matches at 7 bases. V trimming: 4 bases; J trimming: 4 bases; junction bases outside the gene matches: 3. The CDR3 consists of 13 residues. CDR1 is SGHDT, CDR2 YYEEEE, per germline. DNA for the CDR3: TGTGCCAGCAGCCGGGACAGAGCAGATACGCAGTATTTT. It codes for CASSRDRADTQYF.

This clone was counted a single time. The CDR3 is CASSTATGYNYGYTF. CDR3 bases: TGTGCCAGTAGTACCGCGACAGGGTACAACTATGGCTACACCTTC. The V gene is TRBV19, the J gene TRBJ1-2, with 7 bases identical to TRBD1. There are 15 residues in the CDR3. Trimming cost V 4 bases and J 2 bases; bases outside gene matches: 7. Looked up from germline, CDR1 is LNHDA and CDR2 is SQIVND (reference sequence).

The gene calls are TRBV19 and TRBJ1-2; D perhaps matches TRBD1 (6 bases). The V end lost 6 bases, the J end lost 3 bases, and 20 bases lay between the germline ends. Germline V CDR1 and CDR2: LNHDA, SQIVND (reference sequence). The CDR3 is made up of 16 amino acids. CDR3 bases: TGTGCCAGTAGCACAGGGTGGCAGGCTTTGGACTATGGCTACACCTTC. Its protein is CASSTGWQALDYGYTF.

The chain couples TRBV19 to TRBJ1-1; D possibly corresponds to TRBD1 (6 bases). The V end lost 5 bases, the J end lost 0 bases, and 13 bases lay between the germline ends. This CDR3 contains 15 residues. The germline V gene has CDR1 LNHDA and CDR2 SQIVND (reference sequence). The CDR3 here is CASSWTASMNTEAFF. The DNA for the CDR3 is TGTGCCAGTAGTTGGACAGCTTCGATGAACACTGAAGCTTTCTTT.

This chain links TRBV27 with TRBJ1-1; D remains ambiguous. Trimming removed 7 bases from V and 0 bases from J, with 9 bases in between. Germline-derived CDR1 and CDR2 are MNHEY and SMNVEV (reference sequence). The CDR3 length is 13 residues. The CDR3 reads CASTGNLNTEAFF. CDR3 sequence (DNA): TGTGCCAGCACAGGCAATCTGAACACTGAAGCTTTCTTT.

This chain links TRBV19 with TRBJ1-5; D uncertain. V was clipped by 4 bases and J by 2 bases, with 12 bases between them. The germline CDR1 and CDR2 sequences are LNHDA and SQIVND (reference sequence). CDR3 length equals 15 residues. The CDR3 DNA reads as TGTGCCAGTAGTACCGGGATTGGCGGCAATCAGCCCCAGCATTTT. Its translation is CASSTGIGGNQPQHF.

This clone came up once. DNA for the CDR3: TGTGCCAGTAGTACTTCGGGGACTACTAACACCGGGGAGCTGTTTTTT. Residues: CASSTSGTTNTGELFF. The chain employs TRBV19 and TRBJ2-2; 7 positions match TRBD2. The CDR3 has 16 residues. J gave up 2 bases and V 4 bases, and 7 bases lay outside the gene matches. The germline V gene encodes CDR1 LNHDA and CDR2 SQIVND (reference sequence).

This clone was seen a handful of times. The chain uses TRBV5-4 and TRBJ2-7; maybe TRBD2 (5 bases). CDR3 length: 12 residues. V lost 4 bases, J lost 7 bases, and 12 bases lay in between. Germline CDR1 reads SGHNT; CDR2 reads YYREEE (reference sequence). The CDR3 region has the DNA TGTGCCAGCAGCGTGAGGGCTGGTGAGCAGTACTTC. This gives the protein CASSVRAGEQYF.

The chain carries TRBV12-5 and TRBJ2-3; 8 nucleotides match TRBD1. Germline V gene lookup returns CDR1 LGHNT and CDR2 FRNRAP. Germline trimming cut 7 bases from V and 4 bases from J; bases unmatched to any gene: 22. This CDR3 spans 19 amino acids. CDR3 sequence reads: CASAMAGFRTGSFADTQYF. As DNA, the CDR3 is TGTGCTAGTGCTATGGCGGGCTTCAGGACAGGGAGTTTCGCAGATACGCAGTATTTT.

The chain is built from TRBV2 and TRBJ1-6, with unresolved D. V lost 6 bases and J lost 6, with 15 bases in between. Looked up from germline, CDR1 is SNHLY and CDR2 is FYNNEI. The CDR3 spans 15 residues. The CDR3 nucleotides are TGTGCCAGCAGCGCTACCACCGAGGGTAATTCACCCCTCCACTTT. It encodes CASSATTEGNSPLHF.

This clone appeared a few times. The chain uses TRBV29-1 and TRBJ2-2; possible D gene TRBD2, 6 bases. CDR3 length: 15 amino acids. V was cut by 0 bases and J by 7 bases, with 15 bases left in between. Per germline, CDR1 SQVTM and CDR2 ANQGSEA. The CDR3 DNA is TGCAGCGTTGAAGATAGGGCAGGAGGGAACGGGGAGCTGTTTTTT. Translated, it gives CSVEDRAGGNGELFF.

This CDR3 is CASNTGGHEKLFF. The CDR3 DNA reads TGTGCCAGCAATACAGGGGGCCATGAAAAACTGTTTTTT. This chain uses TRBV12-3 or TRBV12-4 with TRBJ1-4, with 9 bases lining up with TRBD1. V lost 7 bases to trimming and J lost 6 bases; unmatched junction nucleotides: 3. The CDR3 length is 13 residues.

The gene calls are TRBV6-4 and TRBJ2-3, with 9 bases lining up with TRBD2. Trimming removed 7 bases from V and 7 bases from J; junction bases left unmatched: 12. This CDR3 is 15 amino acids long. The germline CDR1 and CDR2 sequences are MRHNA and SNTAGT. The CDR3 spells CASTSVVAGAHTQYF. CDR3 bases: TGTGCCAGCACCTCGGTAGTAGCGGGGGCCCATACGCAGTATTTT.

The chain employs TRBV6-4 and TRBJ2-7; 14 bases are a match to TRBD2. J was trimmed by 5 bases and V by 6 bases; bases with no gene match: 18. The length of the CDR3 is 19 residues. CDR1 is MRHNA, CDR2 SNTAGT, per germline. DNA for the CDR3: TGTGCCAGCAGGCCGCAGGGGGTCGGACTAGCGGGGGGATTCCACGAGCAGTACTTC. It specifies CASRPQGVGLAGGFHEQYF.

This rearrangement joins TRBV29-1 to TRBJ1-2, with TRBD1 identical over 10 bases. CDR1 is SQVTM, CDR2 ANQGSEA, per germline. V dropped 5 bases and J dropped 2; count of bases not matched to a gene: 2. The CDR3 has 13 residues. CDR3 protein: CSVLGQGNYGYTF. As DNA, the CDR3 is TGCAGCGTTCTGGGACAGGGGAACTATGGCTACACCTTC.

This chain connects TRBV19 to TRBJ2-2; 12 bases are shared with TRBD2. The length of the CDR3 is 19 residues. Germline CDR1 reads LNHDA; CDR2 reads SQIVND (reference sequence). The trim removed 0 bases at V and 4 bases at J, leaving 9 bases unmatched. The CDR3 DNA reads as TGTGCCAGTAGTATAGATCGGACTAGCGGGGCTCACGGCACCGGGGAGCTGTTTTTT. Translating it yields CASSIDRTSGAHGTGELFF. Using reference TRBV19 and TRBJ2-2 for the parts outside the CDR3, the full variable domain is DGGITQSPKYLFRKEGQNVTLSCEQNLNHDAMYWYRQDPGQGLRLIYYSQIVNDFQKGDIAEGYSVSREKKESFPLTVTSAQKNPTAFYLCASSIDRTSGAHGTGELFFGEGSRLTVL.

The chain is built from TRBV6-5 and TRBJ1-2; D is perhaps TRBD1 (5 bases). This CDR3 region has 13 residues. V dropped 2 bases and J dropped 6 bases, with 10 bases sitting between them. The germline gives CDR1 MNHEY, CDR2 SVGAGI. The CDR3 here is CASSYPGSHGYTF. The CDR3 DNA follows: TGTGCCAGCAGTTACCCAGGGTCCCATGGCTACACCTTC.

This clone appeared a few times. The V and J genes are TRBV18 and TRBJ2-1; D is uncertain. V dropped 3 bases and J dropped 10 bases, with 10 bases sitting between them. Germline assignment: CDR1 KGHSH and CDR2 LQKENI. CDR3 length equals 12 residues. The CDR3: CASSPRPTEQFF. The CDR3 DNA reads TGTGCCAGCTCACCGAGGCCTACCGAGCAGTTCTTC.

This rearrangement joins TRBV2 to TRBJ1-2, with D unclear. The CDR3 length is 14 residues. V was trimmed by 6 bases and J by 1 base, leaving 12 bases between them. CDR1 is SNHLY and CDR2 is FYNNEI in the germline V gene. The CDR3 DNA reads TGTGCCAGCAGCGACTACAGCTTTAACTATGGCTACACCTTC. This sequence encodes CASSDYSFNYGYTF.

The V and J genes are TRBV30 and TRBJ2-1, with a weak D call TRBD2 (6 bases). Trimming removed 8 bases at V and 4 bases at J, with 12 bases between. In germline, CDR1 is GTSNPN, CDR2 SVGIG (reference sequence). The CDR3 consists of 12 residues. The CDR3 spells CAGAAGYNEQFF. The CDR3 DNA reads TGTGCCGGGGCGGCGGGATACAATGAGCAGTTCTTC.

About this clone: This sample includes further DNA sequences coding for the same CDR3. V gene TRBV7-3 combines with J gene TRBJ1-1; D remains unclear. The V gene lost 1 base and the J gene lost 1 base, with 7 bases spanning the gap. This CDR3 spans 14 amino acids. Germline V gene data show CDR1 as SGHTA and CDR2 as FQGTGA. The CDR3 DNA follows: TGTGCCAGCAGCTTAAATGCGGGGAACACTGAAGCTTTCTTT. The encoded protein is CASSLNAGNTEAFF. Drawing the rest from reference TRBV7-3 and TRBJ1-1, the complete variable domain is GAGVSQTPSNKVTEKGKYVELRCDPISGHTALYWYRQSLGQGPEFLIYFQGTGAADDSGLPNDRFFAVRPEGSVSTLKIQRTERGDSAVYLCASSLNAGNTEAFFGQGTRLTVV.